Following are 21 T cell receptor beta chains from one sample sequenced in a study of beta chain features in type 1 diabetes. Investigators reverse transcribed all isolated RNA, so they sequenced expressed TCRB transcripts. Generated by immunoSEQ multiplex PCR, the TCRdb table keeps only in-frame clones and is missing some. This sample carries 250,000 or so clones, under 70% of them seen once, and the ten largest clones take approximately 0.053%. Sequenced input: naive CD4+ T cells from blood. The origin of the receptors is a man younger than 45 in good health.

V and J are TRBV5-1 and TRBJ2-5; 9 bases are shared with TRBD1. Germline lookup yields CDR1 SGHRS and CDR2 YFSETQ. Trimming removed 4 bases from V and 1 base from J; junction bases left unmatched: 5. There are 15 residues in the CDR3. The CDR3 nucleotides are TGCGCCAGCAGCCAACAGGGGGCAGTCCAAGAGACCCAGTACTTC. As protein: CASSQQGAVQETQYF.

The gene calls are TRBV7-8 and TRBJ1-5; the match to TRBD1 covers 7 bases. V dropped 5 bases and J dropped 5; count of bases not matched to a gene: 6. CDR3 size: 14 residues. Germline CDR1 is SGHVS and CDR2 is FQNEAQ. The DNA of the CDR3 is TGTGCCAGCAGCCGGGACAGATCCCATCAGCCCCAGCATTTT. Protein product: CASSRDRSHQPQHF.

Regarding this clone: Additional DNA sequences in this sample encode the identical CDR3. The CDR3 DNA sequence: TGCGCCAGCAGCTTGACAGGGGGCGCGGATACGCAGTATTTT. Its protein product is CASSLTGGADTQYF. The genes are TRBV5-1 and TRBJ2-3, with 9 bases fitting TRBD1. This CDR3 is built from 14 residues. J was trimmed by 6 bases and V by 1 base; bases with no gene match: 3. The germline V gene encodes CDR1 SGHRS and CDR2 YFSETQ.

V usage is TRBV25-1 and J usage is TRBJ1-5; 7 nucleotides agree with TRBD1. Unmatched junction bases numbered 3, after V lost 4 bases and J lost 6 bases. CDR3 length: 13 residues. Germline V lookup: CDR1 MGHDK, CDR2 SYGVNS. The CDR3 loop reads CASSGTGAQPQHF. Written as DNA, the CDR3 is TGTGCCAGCAGTGGAACAGGGGCTCAGCCCCAGCATTTT.

In nucleotides, the CDR3 is TGTGCCAGTAGTATAGATAGTACAGGACCATACAATGAGCAGTTCTTC. Translation gives CASSIDSTGPYNEQFF. The gene calls are TRBV19 and TRBJ2-1; tentative D call: TRBD1 (5 bases). CDR3 length: 16 amino acids. V lost 0 bases and J 4 bases, leaving 13 bases between the germline ends. Germline CDR1 reads LNHDA; CDR2 reads SQIVND (reference sequence).

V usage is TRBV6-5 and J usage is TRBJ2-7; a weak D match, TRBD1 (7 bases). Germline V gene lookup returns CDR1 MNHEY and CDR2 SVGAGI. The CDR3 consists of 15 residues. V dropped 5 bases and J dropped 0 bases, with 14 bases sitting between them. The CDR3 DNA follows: TGTGCCAGCAGTCGCGGGACAGCCGACTCCTACGAGCAGTACTTC. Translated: CASSRGTADSYEQYF.

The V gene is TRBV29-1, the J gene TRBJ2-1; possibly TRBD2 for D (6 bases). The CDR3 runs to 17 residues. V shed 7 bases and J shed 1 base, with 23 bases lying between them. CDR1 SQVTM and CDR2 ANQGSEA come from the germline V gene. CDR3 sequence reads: CSGGAGPGSGSYNEQFF. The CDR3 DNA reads TGCAGCGGCGGAGCAGGCCCAGGGAGCGGGTCCTACAATGAGCAGTTCTTC.

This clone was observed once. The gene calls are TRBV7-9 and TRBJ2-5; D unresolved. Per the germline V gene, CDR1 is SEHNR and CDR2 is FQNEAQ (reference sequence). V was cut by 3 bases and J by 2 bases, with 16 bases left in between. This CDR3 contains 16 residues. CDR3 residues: CASSFPSAAVQETQYF. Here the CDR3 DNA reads TGTGCCAGCAGCTTTCCGTCTGCTGCTGTTCAAGAGACCCAGTACTTC. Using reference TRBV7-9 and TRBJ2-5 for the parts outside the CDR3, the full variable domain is DTGVSQNPRHKITKRGQNVTFRCDPISEHNRLYWYRQTLGQGPEFLTYFQNEAQLEKSRLLSDRFSAERPKGSFSTLEIQRTEQGDSAMYLCASSFPSAAVQETQYFGPGTRLLVL.

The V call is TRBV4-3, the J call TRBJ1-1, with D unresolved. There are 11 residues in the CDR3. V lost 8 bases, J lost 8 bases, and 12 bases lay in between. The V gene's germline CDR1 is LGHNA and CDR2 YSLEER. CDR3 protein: CASRSTGEAFF. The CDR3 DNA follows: TGCGCCAGCCGTAGTACCGGGGAAGCTTTCTTT.

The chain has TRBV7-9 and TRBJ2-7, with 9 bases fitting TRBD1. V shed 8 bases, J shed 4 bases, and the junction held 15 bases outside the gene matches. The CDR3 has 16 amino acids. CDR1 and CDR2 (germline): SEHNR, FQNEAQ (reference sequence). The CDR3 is CASQLTPGQGKYEQYF. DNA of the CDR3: TGTGCCAGCCAGCTTACGCCGGGACAGGGCAAGTACGAGCAGTACTTC.

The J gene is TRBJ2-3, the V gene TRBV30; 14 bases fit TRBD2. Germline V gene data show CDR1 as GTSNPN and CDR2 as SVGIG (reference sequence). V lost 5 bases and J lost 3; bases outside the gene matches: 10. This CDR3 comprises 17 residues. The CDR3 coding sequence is TGTGCCTGGGGCCAGGGACTAGCGGGGGAAGCGACAGATACGCAGTATTTT. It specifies CAWGQGLAGEATDTQYF. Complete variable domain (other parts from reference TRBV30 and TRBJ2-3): SQTIHQWPATLVQPVGSPLSLECTVEGTSNPNLYWYRQAAGRGLQLLFYSVGIGQISSEVPQNLSASRPQDRQFILSSKKLLLSDSGFYLCAWGQGLAGEATDTQYFGPGTRLTVL.

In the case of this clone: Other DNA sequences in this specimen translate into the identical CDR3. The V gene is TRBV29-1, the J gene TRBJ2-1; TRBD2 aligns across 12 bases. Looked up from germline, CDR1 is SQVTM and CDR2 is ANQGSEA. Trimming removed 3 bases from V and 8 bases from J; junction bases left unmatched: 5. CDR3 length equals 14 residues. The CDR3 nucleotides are TGCAGCGTTGACCTAGCGGGAGGGCCGTATGAGCAGTTCTTC. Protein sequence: CSVDLAGGPYEQFF.

CDR3 nucleotide sequence: TGCAGCGTGGAGGGGACCTCGCAGTTCTTC. Translation gives CSVEGTSQFF. V and J are TRBV29-1 and TRBJ2-1; D is perhaps TRBD2 (6 bases). V was clipped by 6 bases and J by 12 bases, with 12 bases between them. In germline, CDR1 is SQVTM, CDR2 ANQGSEA. The CDR3 runs 10 residues.

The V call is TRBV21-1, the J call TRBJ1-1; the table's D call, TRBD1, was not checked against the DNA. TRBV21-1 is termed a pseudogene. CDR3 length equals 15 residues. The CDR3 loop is CASSIPGQLNTEAFF. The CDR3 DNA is TGTGCCAGCAGCATTCCGGGACAGCTAAACACTGAAGCTTTCTTT.

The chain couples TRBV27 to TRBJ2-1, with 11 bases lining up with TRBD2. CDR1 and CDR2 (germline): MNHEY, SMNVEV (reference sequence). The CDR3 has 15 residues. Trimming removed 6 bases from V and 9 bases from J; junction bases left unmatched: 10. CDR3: CASSLVSGRGGEQFF. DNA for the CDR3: TGTGCCAGCAGCTTAGTTAGCGGGAGGGGAGGTGAGCAGTTCTTC.

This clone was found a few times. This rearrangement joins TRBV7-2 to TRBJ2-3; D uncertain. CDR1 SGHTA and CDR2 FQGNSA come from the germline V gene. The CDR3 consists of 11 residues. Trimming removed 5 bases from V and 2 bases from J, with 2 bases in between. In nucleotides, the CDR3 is TGTGCCAGCAGCATCACAGATACGCAGTATTTT. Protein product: CASSITDTQYF.

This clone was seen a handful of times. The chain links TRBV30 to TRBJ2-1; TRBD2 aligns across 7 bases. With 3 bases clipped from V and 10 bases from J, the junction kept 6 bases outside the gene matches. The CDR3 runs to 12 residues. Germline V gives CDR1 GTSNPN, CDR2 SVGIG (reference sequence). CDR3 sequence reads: CAWRASGTEQFF. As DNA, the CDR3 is TGTGCCTGGAGAGCTAGCGGCACAGAGCAGTTCTTC.

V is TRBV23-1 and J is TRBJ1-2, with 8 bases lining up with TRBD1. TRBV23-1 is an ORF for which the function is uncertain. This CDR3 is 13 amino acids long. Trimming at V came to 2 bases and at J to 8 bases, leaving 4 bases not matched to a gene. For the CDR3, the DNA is TGCGCCAGCAGTCAAGGGACAGGATGGGGCTACACCTTC. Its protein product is CASSQGTGWGYTF.

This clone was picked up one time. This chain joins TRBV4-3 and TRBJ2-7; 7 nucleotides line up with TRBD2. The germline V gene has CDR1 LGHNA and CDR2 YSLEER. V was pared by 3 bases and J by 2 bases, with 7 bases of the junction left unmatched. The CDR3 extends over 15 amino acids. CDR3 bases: TGCGCCAGCAGCCACAGACTAGCTGTAACCTACGAGCAGTACTTC. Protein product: CASSHRLAVTYEQYF.

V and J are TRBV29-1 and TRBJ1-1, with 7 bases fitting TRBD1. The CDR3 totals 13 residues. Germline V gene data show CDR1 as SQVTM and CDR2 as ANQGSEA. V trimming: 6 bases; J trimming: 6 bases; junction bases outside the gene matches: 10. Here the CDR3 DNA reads TGCAGCGTGCCAGGGGGGGATTTCTCTGAAGCTTTCTTT. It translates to CSVPGGDFSEAFF.

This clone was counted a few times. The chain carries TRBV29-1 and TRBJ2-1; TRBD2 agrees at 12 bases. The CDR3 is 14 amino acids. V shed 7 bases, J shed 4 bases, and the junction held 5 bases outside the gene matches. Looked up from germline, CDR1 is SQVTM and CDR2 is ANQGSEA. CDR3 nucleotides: TGCAGCGCCTATACTAGCGGGAGGTACAATGAGCAGTTCTTC. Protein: CSAYTSGRYNEQFF.